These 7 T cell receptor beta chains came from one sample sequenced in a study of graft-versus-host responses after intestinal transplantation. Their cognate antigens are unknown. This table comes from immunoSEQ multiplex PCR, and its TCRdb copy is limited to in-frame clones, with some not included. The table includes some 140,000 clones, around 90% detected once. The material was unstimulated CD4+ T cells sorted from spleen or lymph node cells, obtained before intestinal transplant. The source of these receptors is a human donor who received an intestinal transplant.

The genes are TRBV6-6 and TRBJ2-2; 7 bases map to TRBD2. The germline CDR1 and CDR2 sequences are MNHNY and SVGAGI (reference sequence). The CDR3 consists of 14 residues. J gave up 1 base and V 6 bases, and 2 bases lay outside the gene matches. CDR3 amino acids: CASRAGKNTGELFF. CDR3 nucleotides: TGTGCCAGCAGAGCGGGGAAGAACACCGGGGAGCTGTTTTTT.

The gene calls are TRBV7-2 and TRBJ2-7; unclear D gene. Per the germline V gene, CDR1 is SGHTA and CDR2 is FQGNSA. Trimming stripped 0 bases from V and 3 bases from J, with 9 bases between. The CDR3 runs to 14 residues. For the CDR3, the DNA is TGTGCCAGCAGCTTAGCCCTCTCATTCTACGAGCAGTACTTC. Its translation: CASSLALSFYEQYF. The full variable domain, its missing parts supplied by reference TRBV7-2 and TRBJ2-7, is GAGVSQSPSNKVTEKGKDVELRCDPISGHTALYWYRQSLGQGLEFLIYFQGNSAPDKSGLPSDRFSAERTGGSVSTLTIQRTQQEDSAVYLCASSLALSFYEQYFGPGTRLTVT.

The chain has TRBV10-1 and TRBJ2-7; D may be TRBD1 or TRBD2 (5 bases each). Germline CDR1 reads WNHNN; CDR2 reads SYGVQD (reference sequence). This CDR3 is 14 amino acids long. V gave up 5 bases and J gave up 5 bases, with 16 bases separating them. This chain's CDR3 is CASSMVRGADEQYF. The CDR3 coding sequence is TGCGCCAGCAGTATGGTGCGAGGGGCGGACGAGCAGTACTTC.

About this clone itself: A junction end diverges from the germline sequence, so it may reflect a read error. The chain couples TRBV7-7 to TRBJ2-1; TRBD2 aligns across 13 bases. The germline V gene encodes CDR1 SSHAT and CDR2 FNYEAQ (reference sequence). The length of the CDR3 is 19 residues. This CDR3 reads CASSPTPTSGRALMGEQFF. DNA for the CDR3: TGTGCTAGCAGCCCAACCCCTACTAGCGGGAGGGCCTTAATGGGTGAGCAGTTCTTC.

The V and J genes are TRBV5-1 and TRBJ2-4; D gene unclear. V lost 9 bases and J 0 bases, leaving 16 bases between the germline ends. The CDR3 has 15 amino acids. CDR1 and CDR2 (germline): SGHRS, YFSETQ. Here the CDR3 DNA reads TGCGCCACCGTCAGTCCTCTTAAAGCCAAAAACATTCAGTACTTC. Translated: CATVSPLKAKNIQYF. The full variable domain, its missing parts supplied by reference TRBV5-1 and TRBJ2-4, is KAGVTQTPRYLIKTRGQQVTLSCSPISGHRSVSWYQQTPGQGLQFLFEYFSETQRNKGNFPGRFSGRQFSNSRSEMNVSTLELGDSALYLCATVSPLKAKNIQYFGAGTRLSVL.

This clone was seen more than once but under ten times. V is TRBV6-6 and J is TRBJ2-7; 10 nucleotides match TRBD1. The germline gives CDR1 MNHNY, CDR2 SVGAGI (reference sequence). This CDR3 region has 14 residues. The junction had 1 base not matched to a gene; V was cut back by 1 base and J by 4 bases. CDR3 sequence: CASSYWDRGYEQYF. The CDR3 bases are TGTGCCAGCAGTTACTGGGACAGGGGTTACGAGCAGTACTTC.

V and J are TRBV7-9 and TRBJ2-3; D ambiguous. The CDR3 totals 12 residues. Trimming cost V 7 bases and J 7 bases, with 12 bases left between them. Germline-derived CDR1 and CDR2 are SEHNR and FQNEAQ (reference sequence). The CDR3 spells CASTFLLHTQYF. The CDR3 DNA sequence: TGTGCCAGCACCTTCCTTCTGCATACGCAGTATTTT.